The present entry profiles one TCR beta chain with its context. These data originate in a study of cytomegalovirus exposure and HLA in healthy donors. PCR amplification relied on 60 Vbeta primers (plus 13 Jbeta primers). Original data processing: Later work found around 85 million unique TCR beta chains, with 10 million to 14 million shared. The data were produced by immunoSEQ multiplex PCR, yet TCRdb's version contains in-frame clones alone and is incomplete. V, J and clone size are taken as reported in that table, and D and trimming were inferred from the DNA itself. The table lists some 140,000 clones, about 80% of them singletons. V was trimmed by 3 bases and J by 1 base, leaving 8 bases between them. The CDR3 contains 14 residues. Germline assignment: CDR1 KGHSH and CDR2 LQKENI.

The V call is TRBV18, the J call TRBJ2-3; D not resolved. The source material was PBMCs. This sequence originates from a male donor in good health and CMV-seropositive. CDR3: CASSPSSGTDTQYF. In nucleotides, the CDR3 is TGTGCCAGCTCACCGAGTTCTGGCACAGATACGCAGTATTTT.